This T cell receptor beta chain derives from a study of T cells in Graves' hyperthyroidism and ophthalmopathy. Overall study findings and caveats: Most expanded thyroid clonotypes above 0.001 also appeared in blood. Ophthalmopathy prediction by the model preceded onset by a median about 6 months. A 13 V-J model separated ophthalmopathy from stable hyperthyroidism.

As for this clonotype: Antigen: not known.

For ophthalmopathy patients, the Clinical Activity Score was at least 3 and the NOSPECS grade at least 4; duration was under 3 months. V dropped 3 bases and J dropped 2 bases, with 11 bases sitting between them. The CDR3 totals 16 residues. CDR1 and CDR2 (germline): LGHNT, FRNRAP. Amplified TCR beta CDR3 regions derived from RNA transcripts. The TCR CDR3 was amplified in a first-round RT-PCR using the HTBI primer set. TCRdb recomputed calls from the multiplex PCR reads with MiXCR, one row per CDR3 protein. The repertoire holds 500,000 to 600,000 distinct CDR3 sequences, with less than 20% as singletons.

The chain recombines TRBV12-5 with TRBJ2-6, with D possibly matching TRBD2 (6 bases). The sequence derives from a middle-aged man with Graves' ophthalmopathy. Sequenced material: blood. Here the CDR3 reads CASGFTRGAGANVLTF. In DNA, the CDR3 is TGTGCTAGTGGTTTCACTCGCGGGGCTGGGGCCAACGTCCTGACTTTC.